These 10 T cell receptor beta chains were sequenced from one sample in a study of Tregs in tolerant kidney transplant recipients. Assay: immunoSEQ multiplex PCR; the TCRdb copy retains only in-frame clones and omits some. The table lists 110,000 or so clones, around nine tenths of them singletons. The sequenced sample was CD4+ T cells from blood. The receptors derive from a human donor in good health.

The chain joins TRBV9 to TRBJ2-3; D ambiguous. V was shortened by 3 bases and J by 6 bases, with 11 bases between the two germline ends. This CDR3 is built from 13 residues. Germline lookup yields CDR1 SGDLS and CDR2 YYNGEE. In nucleotides, the CDR3 is TGTGCCAGCAGCGCAGATACATCGGATACGCAGTATTTT. Protein: CASSADTSDTQYF.

This clone was found once. This chain connects TRBV18 to TRBJ2-7; TRBD2 might be the D (5 bases). Deletions cut 6 bases from V and 2 bases from J, with 8 bases between. CDR3 length equals 12 residues. In germline, CDR1 is KGHSH, CDR2 LQKENI. In DNA, the CDR3 is TGTGCCAGCTCCACGCGGGCCTACGAGCAGTACTTC. This translates into CASSTRAYEQYF.

V usage is TRBV7-9 and J usage is TRBJ2-1; 13 positions match TRBD2. V gave up 5 bases and J gave up 2 bases; unmatched junction bases: 9. Per germline, CDR1 SEHNR and CDR2 FQNEAQ (reference sequence). The CDR3 extends over 18 amino acids. CDR3 in DNA: TGTGCCAGCAGCCCAAGGACTAGCGGGAGAATTCCCTACAATGAGCAGTTCTTC. This encodes CASSPRTSGRIPYNEQFF.

This clone was seen a single time. The V gene is TRBV5-4, the J gene TRBJ2-3; D is uncertain. CDR3 length: 16 residues. Germline CDR1 SGHNT, CDR2 YYREEE (reference sequence). The V end was cut by 0 bases, the J end by 1 base, with 12 bases between. The chain's CDR3 is CASSLVPLVGTDTQYF. Written as DNA, the CDR3 is TGTGCCAGCAGCTTGGTACCCCTGGTCGGCACAGATACGCAGTATTTT. The whole variable domain, remainder taken from reference TRBV5-4 and TRBJ2-3, is ETGVTQSPTHLIKTRGQQVTLRCSSQSGHNTVSWYQQALGQGPQFIFQYYREEENGRGNFPPRFSGLQFPNYSSELNVNALELDDSALYLCASSLVPLVGTDTQYFGPGTRLTVL.

The chain has TRBV19 and TRBJ2-7; D ambiguous. Germline V gives CDR1 LNHDA, CDR2 SQIVND (reference sequence). V was trimmed by 5 bases and J by 2 bases, leaving 10 bases between them. The CDR3 has 13 amino acids. In DNA, the CDR3 is TGTGCCAGTAGTTCCAGGACCCCCTACGAGCAGTACTTC. It codes for CASSSRTPYEQYF.

Written as DNA, the CDR3 is TGTGCCACCCGGGAGGGGGCAGGAGAAAAACTGTTTTTT. The encoded protein is CATREGAGEKLFF. The rearrangement uses TRBV19 and TRBJ1-4; 7 bases are a match to TRBD1. The germline V gene encodes CDR1 LNHDA and CDR2 SQIVND (reference sequence). The CDR3 runs to 13 residues. The V and J ends lost 10 bases and 8 bases, in that order; junction bases with no gene match: 10.

The genes are TRBV6-6 and TRBJ1-5; D unresolved. The CDR3 is made up of 13 amino acids. The ends were cut back, 7 bases at V and 4 bases at J, with 11 bases in the middle. Germline CDR1 is MNHNY and CDR2 is SVGAGI (reference sequence). The CDR3 protein is CASMAGQNQPQHF. In DNA, the CDR3 is TGTGCCAGCATGGCAGGCCAGAATCAGCCCCAGCATTTT.

The CDR3 DNA is TGTGCCAGCGACCTACGCTCTGGAAACACCATATATTTT. Protein product: CASDLRSGNTIYF. The chain combines TRBV6-1 with TRBJ1-3, with D hard to call. This CDR3 region has 13 residues. With 8 bases removed from V and 0 bases from J, the gap between germline ends came to 8 bases. In germline, CDR1 is MNHNS, CDR2 SASEGT.

The CDR3 here is CASSKRPRGLNEKLFF. The CDR3 coding sequence is TGCGCCAGCAGCAAGCGACCCAGGGGGCTTAATGAAAAACTGTTTTTT. The chain has TRBV5-1 and TRBJ1-4; 8 bases match TRBD1. The ends lost 4 bases at V and 4 bases at J; junction bases unmatched: 9. The length of the CDR3 is 16 residues. Per the germline V gene, CDR1 is SGHRS and CDR2 is YFSETQ.

V is TRBV2 and J is TRBJ2-1; 15 bases line up with TRBD2. The germline gives CDR1 SNHLY, CDR2 FYNNEI. The CDR3 is 14 amino acids. After removal of 8 bases from V and 7 bases from J, the junction contained 3 bases not matched to a gene. CDR3 nucleotide sequence: TGTGCCAGCGTCGGGACTAGCGGGAGGAATGAGCAGTTCTTC. It yields the protein CASVGTSGRNEQFF.